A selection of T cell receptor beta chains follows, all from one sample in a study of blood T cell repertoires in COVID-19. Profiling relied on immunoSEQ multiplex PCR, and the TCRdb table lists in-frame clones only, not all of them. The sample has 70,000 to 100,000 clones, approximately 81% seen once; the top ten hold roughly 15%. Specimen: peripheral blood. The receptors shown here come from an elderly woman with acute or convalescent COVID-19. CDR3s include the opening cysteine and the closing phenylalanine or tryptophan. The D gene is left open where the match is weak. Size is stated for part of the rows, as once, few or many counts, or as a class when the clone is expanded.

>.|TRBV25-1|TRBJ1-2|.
CASAVGYGYTF
TGTGCCAGCGCGGTTGGCTATGGCTACACCTTC
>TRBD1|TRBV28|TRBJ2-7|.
CASRLRQGSYEQYF
TGTGCCAGCAGACTTAGACAGGGGTCTTACGAGCAGTACTTC
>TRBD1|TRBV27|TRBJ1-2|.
CASSPGTALANYGYTF
TGTGCCAGCAGTCCGGGGACAGCTTTAGCTAACTATGGCTACACCTTC
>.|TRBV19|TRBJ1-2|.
CASSPGTTDYGYTF
TGTGCCAGTAGCCCCGGGACAACGGACTATGGCTACACCTTC
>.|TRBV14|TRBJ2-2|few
CASSQVGGDSYTGELFF
TGTGCCAGCAGCCAAGTGGGAGGCGACAGTTACACCGGGGAGCTGTTTTTT
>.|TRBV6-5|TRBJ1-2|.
CASSTRTVSNYGYTF
TGTGCCAGCAGTACACGGACAGTCTCTAACTATGGCTACACCTTC
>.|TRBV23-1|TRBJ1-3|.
CARDNPGLWPSGNTIYF
TGCGCCAGAGACAACCCGGGACTCTGGCCCTCTGGAAACACCATATATTTT
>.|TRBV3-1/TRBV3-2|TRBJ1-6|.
CASSYEAYNSPLHF
TGTGCCAGCAGCTACGAGGCATATAATTCACCCCTCCACTTT
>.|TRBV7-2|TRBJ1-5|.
CASSLIARNQPQHF
TGTGCCAGCAGCCTGATCGCTAGGAATCAGCCCCAGCATTTT
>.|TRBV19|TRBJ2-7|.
CASSFVDNSYEQYF
TGTGCCAGTAGTTTCGTAGACAACTCCTACGAGCAGTACTTC
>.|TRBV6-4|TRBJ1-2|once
CASSDSATANYGYTF
TGTGCCAGCAGTGACTCGGCGACAGCTAACTATGGCTACACCTTC
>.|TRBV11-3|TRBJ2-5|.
CASSPTTIRETQYF
TGTGCCAGCAGCCCTACTACGATCCGGGAGACCCAGTACTTC
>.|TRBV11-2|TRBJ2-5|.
CASSPTLAGPGGTQYF
TGTGCCAGCAGCCCCACCTTGGCGGGGCCCGGGGGGACCCAGTACTTC
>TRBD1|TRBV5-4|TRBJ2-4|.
CASSLGQGKNIQYF
TGTGCCAGCAGCTTGGGACAGGGAAAAAACATTCAGTACTTC
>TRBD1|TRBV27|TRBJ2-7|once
CASGYTTGASYEQYF
TGTGCCAGCGGATATACGACAGGGGCCTCCTACGAGCAGTACTTC
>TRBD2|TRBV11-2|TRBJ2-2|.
CASSTGTSGGGTGELFF
TGTGCCAGCAGCACCGGGACTAGCGGGGGGGGCACCGGGGAGCTGTTTTTT
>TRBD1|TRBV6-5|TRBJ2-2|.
CASVYGTGHTGELFF
TGTGCCAGCGTCTACGGGACAGGGCACACCGGGGAGCTGTTTTTT
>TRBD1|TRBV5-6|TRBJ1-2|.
CASSPGTGTYGYTF
TGTGCCAGCAGCCCCGGGACAGGGACCTATGGCTACACCTTC
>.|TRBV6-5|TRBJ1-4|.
CASMGPLEEKLFF
TGTGCCAGCATGGGGCCATTGGAGGAAAAACTGTTTTTT
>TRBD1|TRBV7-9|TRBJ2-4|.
CASTSGTGVNIQYF
TGTGCCAGCACCTCCGGGACAGGGGTGAACATTCAGTACTTC
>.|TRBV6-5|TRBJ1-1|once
CASSLSQMNTEAFF
TGTGCCAGCAGTCTTTCGCAGATGAACACTGAAGCTTTCTTT
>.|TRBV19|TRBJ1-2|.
CASSTLYGYTF
TGTGCCAGTAGTACCTTATATGGCTACACCTTC
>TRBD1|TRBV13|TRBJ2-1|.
CASRLTGYNEQFF
TGTGCCAGCAGGCTGACAGGGTACAATGAGCAGTTCTTC
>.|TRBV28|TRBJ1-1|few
CASSPPGSGSEAFF
TGTGCCAGCAGTCCGCCGGGTTCGGGTTCTGAAGCTTTCTTT
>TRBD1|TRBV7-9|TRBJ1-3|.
CASSSGQGLGNTIYF
TGTGCCAGCAGCTCCGGACAGGGACTTGGAAACACCATATATTTT
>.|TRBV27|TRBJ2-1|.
CASSSLRPWEEQFF
TGTGCCAGCAGTTCGCTCCGCCCCTGGGAGGAGCAGTTCTTC